The present T cell receptor beta chain was sequenced within a study of blood T cell repertoires in COVID-19. The age range of participants was about 18 to 100 years, with residence in some 25 US areas. Cohorts were determined from participant-reported clinical history. Two consecutive negative NP/OP PCR tests, clearance, or resolved symptoms defined Cohort 3 recovery. Measured with immunoSEQ multiplex PCR; TCRdb has only the in-frame clones, and not every one. The sample holds roughly 520,000 clones, roughly 90% seen once. V was pared by 4 bases and J by 5 bases, with 9 bases between. This CDR3 is 13 amino acids long. The germline CDR1 and CDR2 sequences are SGHRS and YFSETQ.

This TCR derives from a woman aged 40-49 years who had recovered from COVID-19. The V call is TRBV5-1, the J call TRBJ2-2, with D possibly matching TRBD2 (5 bases). The sample comprised PBMCs or T cells enriched from blood (not recorded which). The CDR3 DNA follows: TGCGCCAGCAGCCCGGACTCAACCGGGGAGCTGTTTTTT. Translation: CASSPDSTGELFF. Complete variable domain (other parts from reference TRBV5-1 and TRBJ2-2): KAGVTQTPRYLIKTRGQQVTLSCSPISGHRSVSWYQQTPGQGLQFLFEYFSETQRNKGNFPGRFSGRQFSNSRSEMNVSTLELGDSALYLCASSPDSTGELFFGEGSRLTVL.